This T cell receptor (beta chain) was sequenced for a study of shared clonotypes between healthy human individuals (dated by TCRdb to about 2020). As for the study more broadly: The cohort included three men and a couple of women between 18 and 49 years of age. Per donor, three plates each were used for CD4 naive and CD4 memory, two for CD8 naive, and one for CD8 memory. The study deeply sequenced blood TCR repertoires of about 5 healthy adults to estimate repertoire size and the extent of clonotype sharing between individuals. Between about 0.8 and 9 billion PBMCs per donor were obtained by leukapheresis. To increase sequencing depth and limit assay-specific biases, different laboratories used diverse techniques to prepare libraries and sequence TCR repertoires.

On this clone: The antigen it recognizes is unknown. No much larger clone exists at a distance of one base, and base qualities are not known.

Overall study results and their limits: Clonotypes shared by all four sorted-subset donors showed higher generation probabilities than non-shared clonotypes. Estimated clonotype richness was generally larger for naive than for memory subsets. The genetic and exposure-history diversity represented was limited by the small number of donors. Across four donors, around 5.4% of naive CD4, roughly 3.4% of naive CD8, under 2.5% of memory CD4, and approximately 0.4% of memory CD8 clonotypes were shared. Sampling was limited to blood, and TCR repertoires in tissue likely differ from TCR repertoires in blood. Even with the large sequencing depth, rarefaction of the sorted-subset datasets indicated that sequencing was incomplete. Based on pairwise subsampling, the degree of clonotype sharing among donors was expected to be affected by sequencing depth.

Using the deep immunoSEQ assay, TCR CDR3 regions were amplified from genomic DNA by multiplex PCR. Extracted genomic DNA from each cell subset was spread evenly across all wells of several immunoSEQ 96-well plates, with each plate serving as a replicate. Each replicate PCR for sorted subsets received about 0.2 ug genomic DNA, equal to about 29,000 T cell genomes. The purified libraries were quantified using a Qubit 3.0 fluorometer, sized with a Bioanalyzer 2100, and then quantified again using the KAPA Library Quantification kit. Every immunoSEQ 96-well plate was sequenced on a dedicated single-read 150-cycle Illumina NextSeq 550 flow cell. The study's processing was this. Because the immunoSEQ output held only junctional sequences and lacked quality scores, the filtering could not match the filtering applied to full-length reads. Sequences were annotated with PyIR, a Python wrapper for IgBLAST v1.9, and V/J genes and CDR3 were assigned using IMGT germline references. Reads with weak V/J assignments (E-value above 1e-6), missing CDR3, stop codons, out-of-frame junctions, or ambiguous translated residues were removed. V3J clonotypes were defined by identical inferred V gene, J gene, and CDR3 amino acid sequence. The percentage overlap between two repertoires was calculated by dividing the number of shared unique clonotypes by the size of the smaller repertoire. Three approaches were used to assess repertoire richness: RTK rarefaction, the Chao1 estimator, and Recon v2.1 estimates of unobserved clonotypes. OLGA was used to compute generation probabilities for all TCRbeta clonotypes that the gDNA method yielded from a handful of donors. TCRdb took over this immuneACCESS table, retaining in-frame rearrangements with V and J assigned. Such tables are incomplete; in checked studies, under half of the missing clones stem from an unresolved V gene, and the remainder is unexplained. From that table come the V and J calls and clone size; the DNA was used to work out D and trimming. The sample contains hundreds of thousands of clones, around 92% of them found a single time. Nearly 25% of the sample is taken by the ten largest.

For the CD8 naive samples, CD45RO-negative cells were positively selected for CCR7, yielding a CD45RA+CCR7+ population from which TemRA cells were excluded. Donors were healthy HIV-negative adults with no recently reported acute infections or vaccinations. Every donor was a Caucasian adult residing in Nashville, Tennessee, USA. Blood was obtained by leukapheresis, after which PBMCs were separated by Ficoll-Histopaque density gradient centrifugation and cryopreserved in liquid nitrogen vapor phase. Analytical flow cytometry was used to check the purity and quantity of every magnetically sorted T cell population. Each sorted fraction had its genomic DNA isolated and then quantified by UV absorbance on a Nanodrop 2000c. The sequenced sample consisted of naive CD8+ T cells sorted from blood. Reading the label with the study, this specimen's cell subset or site is: CD45RA+CCR7+. This clonotype originated in a man younger than 45 in good health.

The CDR3 amino acid sequence is: CSVLGQGPSEAFF. The nucleotide sequence reads TGCAGCGTTCTTGGACAGGGGCCTTCTGAAGCTTTCTTT. Here the chain combines TRBV29-1 and TRBJ1-1, with TRBD1 matching 9 junction bases. For this chain, trimming is 5 bases at the V end and 6 bases at the J end, and the number of junction bases without a gene match is 7. CDR1 SQVTM and CDR2 ANQGSEA were looked up in the germline V gene. Including the terminal cysteine and phenylalanine, the CDR3 comprises 13 residues. The retained sequence is limited to the CDR3, 39 bases, with the frame set at the first base.